This record looks at one T cell receptor (beta chain) sequence and its context. What it binds is unknown. A total RNA quantity of 3500 ng went into each TCR library. TCRdb reprocessed the 5' RACE reads; each CDR3 protein has one entry and no DNA is given. Its table records 140,000 to 150,000 distinct CDR3 sequences. The sample belongs to a study of monozygotic twins with inflammatory bowel disease. Study-level points and caveats: Part of the variability in patient repertoires may have come from differing immunosuppressive treatments. Individual T cell subtypes were not distinguishable.

The germline CDR1 and CDR2 sequences are MNHEY and SMNVEV (reference sequence). The CDR3 extends over 16 amino acids. This chain joins TRBV27 and TRBJ2-7; TCRdb reports TRBD1, a call that lacks DNA to check it against. The sequence was obtained from a human donor with ulcerative colitis or Crohn's disease, or a healthy co-twin of an affected twin (not recorded which). Sequencing was performed on blood. The CDR3 here is CASSLSFGTGTHEQYF.